This TCR beta chain stems from a study of molecular identifiers for immune sequencing clone quantification. TCRdb recomputed calls from the PCR reads with MiXCR, one row per CDR3 protein. The sample has some 320,000 distinct CDR3 sequences; over 20% are singletons. The sample holds many counts of this clonotype. As yet, its antigen is unknown. Study-level points and caveats: Clones above 20 RNA copies contained over 98% of effector molecules but under 1% of naive ones. Amid 750,000 to 1,000,000 naive cells, spiked Jurkat TCR RNA from one cell was reportedly still detectable.

The source is a human donor in good health. Some libraries in this study had Jurkat cell RNA spiked in. Sequencing was carried out using naive CD8+ T cells from blood, with Jurkat cell RNA spiked in. The subset was: FACS-sorted CD8+CD4-CCR7+CD45RA+ naive T cells.

The CDR3 DNA reads TGTGCCAGCTCACCTAGGGACAGTGTAGATGAGCAGTACTTC. It is translated as CASSPRDSVDEQYF. The rearrangement uses TRBV18 and TRBJ2-7; TRBD1 aligns across 7 bases. CDR3 length: 14 residues. V shed 3 bases and J 7 bases; nucleotides not matched to a gene: 9. The germline V gene has CDR1 KGHSH and CDR2 LQKENI.